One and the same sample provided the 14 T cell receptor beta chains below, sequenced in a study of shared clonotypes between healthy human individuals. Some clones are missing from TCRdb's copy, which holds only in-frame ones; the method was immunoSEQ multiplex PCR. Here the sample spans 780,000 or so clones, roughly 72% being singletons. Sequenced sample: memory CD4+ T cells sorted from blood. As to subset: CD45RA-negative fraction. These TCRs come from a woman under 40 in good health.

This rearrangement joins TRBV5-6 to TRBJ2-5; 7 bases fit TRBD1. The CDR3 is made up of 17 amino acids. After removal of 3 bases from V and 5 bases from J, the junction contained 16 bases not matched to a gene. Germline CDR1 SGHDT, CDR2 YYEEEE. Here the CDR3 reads CASSSLPGTVGRETQYF. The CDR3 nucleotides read TGTGCCAGCAGCTCTTTACCCGGGACAGTGGGGCGGGAGACCCAGTACTTC.

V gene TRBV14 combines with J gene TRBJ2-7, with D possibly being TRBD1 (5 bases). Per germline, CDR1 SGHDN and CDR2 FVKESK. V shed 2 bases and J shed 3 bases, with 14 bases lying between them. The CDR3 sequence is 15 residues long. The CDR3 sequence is CASSQRQGQIYEQYF. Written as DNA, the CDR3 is TGTGCCAGCAGCCAAAGGCAGGGCCAAATCTACGAGCAGTACTTC.

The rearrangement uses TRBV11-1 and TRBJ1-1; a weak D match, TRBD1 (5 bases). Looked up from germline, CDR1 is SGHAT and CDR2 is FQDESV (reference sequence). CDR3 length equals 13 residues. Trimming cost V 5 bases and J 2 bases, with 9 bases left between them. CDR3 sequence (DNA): TGTGCCAGCAGCGAAGGGGTAAACACTGAAGCTTTCTTT. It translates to CASSEGVNTEAFF. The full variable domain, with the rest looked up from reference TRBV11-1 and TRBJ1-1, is EAEVAQSPRYKITEKSQAVAFWCDPISGHATLYWYRQILGQGPELLVQFQDESVVDDSQLPKDRFSAERLKGVDSTLKIQPAELGDSAMYLCASSEGVNTEAFFGQGTRLTVV.

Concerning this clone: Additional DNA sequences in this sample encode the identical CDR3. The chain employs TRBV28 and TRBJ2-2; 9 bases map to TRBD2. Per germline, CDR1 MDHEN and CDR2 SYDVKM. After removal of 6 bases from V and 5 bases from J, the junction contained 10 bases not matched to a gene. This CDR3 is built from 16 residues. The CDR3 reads CASSSIAGVGTGELFF. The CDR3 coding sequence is TGTGCCAGCAGCTCAATAGCGGGAGTCGGAACCGGGGAGCTGTTTTTT.

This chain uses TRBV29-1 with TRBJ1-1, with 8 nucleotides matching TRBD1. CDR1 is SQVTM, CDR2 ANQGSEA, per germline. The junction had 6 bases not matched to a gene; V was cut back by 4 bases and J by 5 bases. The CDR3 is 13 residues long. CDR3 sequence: CSVGQGTGTEAFF. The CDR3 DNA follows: TGCAGCGTTGGACAGGGGACTGGGACTGAAGCTTTCTTT.

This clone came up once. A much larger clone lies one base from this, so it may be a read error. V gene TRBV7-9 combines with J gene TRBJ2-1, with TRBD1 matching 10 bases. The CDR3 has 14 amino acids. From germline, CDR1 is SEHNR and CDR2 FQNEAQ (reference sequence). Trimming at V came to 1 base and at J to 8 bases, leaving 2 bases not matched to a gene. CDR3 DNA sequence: TGTGCCAGCAGCTTAGGACAGGGGGCGTATGAGCAGTTCTTC. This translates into CASSLGQGAYEQFF.

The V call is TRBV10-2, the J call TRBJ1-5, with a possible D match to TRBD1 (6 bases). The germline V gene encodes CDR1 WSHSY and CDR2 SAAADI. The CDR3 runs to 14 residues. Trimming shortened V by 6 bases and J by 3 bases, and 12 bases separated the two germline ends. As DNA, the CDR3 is TGCGCCAGCAGGGACGGACAGTACAATCAGCCCCAGCATTTT. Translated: CASRDGQYNQPQHF.

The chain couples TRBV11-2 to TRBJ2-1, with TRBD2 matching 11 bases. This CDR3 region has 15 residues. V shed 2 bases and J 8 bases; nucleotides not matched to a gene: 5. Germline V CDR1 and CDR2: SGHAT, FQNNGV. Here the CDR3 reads CASSLSLAGVYEQFF. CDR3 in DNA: TGTGCCAGCAGCTTATCACTAGCGGGAGTATATGAGCAGTTCTTC. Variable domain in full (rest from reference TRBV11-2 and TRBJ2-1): EAGVAQSPRYKIIEKRQSVAFWCNPISGHATLYWYQQILGQGPKLLIQFQNNGVVDDSQLPKDRFSAERLKGVDSTLKIQPAKLEDSAVYLCASSLSLAGVYEQFFGPGTRLTVL.

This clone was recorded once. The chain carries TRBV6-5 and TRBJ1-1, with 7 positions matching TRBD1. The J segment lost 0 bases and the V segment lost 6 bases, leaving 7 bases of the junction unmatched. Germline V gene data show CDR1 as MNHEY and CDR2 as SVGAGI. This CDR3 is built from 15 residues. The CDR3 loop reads CASSRQTGLNTEAFF. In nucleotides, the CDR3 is TGTGCCAGCAGCCGACAGACAGGGTTGAACACTGAAGCTTTCTTT.

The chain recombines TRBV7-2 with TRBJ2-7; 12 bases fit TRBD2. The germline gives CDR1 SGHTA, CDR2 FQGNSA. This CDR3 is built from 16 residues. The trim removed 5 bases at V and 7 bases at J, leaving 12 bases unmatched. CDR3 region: CASSQLTSGSLGEQYF. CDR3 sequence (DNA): TGTGCCAGCAGCCAATTGACTAGCGGGAGTCTAGGTGAGCAGTACTTC.

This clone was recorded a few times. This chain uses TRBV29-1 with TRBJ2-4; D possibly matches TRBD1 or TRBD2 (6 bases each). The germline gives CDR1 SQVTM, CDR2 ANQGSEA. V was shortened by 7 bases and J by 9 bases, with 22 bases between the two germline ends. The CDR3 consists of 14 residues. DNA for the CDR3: TGCAGCGCAGAAGACAGGTTGAGGGGAGGCATTCAGTACTTC. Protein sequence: CSAEDRLRGGIQYF.

The CDR3 coding sequence is TGTGCCAGCAGCCTAAAAGACCTTTCTAATAACTATGGCTACACCTTC. Translation: CASSLKDLSNNYGYTF. The J gene is TRBJ1-2, the V gene TRBV5-4; D unclear. This CDR3 has 16 residues. Germline-derived CDR1 and CDR2 are SGHNT and YYREEE (reference sequence). Trimming removed 4 bases at V and 1 base at J, with 17 bases between.

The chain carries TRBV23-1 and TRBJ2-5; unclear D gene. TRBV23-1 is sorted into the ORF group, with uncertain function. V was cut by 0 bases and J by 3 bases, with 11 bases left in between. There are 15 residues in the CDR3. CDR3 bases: TGCGCCAGCAGTCAATCTTGCTCCCAGGAAGAGACCCAGTACTTC. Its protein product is CASSQSCSQEETQYF.

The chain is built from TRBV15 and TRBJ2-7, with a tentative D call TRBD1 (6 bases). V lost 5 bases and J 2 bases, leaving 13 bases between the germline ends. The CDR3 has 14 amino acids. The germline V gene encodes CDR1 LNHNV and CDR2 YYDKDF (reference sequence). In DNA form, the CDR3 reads TGTGCCACCAGCCTCGACAGGACAGCCTACGAGCAGTACTTC. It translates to CATSLDRTAYEQYF. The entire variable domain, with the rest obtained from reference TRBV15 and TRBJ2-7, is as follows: DAMVIQNPRYQVTQFGKPVTLSCSQTLNHNVMYWYQQKSSQAPKLLFHYYDKDFNNEADTPDNFQSRRPNTSFCFLDIRSPGLGDTAMYLCATSLDRTAYEQYFGPGTRLTVT.